This TCR beta chain was sequenced in a study of control samples from healthy donors and cancer patients. The germline V gene encodes CDR1 MNHEY and CDR2 SVGAGI. This CDR3 comprises 13 residues. V was clipped by 0 bases and J by 5 bases, with 5 bases between them. Produced via immunoSEQ multiplex PCR; TCRdb's table is partial and in-frame only. The sample lists around 130,000 clones, around 87% occurring once. The chain employs TRBV6-5 and TRBJ2-1; no definite D call. This sequence was found in a man aged 25-40 years in good health. Source material: blood. CDR3 DNA sequence: TGTGCCAGCAGTTACTCCAATAACAATGAGCAGTTCTTC. It encodes CASSYSNNNEQFF.